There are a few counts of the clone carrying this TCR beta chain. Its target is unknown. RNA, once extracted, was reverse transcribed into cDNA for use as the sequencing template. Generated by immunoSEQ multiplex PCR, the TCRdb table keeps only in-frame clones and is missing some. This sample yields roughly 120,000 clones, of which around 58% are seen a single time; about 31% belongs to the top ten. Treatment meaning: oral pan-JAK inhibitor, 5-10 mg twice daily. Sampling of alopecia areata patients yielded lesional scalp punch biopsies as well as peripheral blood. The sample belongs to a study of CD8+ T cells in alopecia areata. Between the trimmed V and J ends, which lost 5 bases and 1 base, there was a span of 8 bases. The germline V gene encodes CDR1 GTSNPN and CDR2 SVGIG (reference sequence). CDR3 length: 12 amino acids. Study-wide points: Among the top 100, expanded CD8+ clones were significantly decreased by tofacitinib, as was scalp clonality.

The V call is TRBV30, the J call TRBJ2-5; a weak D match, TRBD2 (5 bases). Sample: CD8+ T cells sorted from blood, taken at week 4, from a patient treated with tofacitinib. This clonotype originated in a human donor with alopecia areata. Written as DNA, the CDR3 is TGTGCCTGGGCAGGACTCCAAGAGACCCAGTACTTC. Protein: CAWAGLQETQYF.